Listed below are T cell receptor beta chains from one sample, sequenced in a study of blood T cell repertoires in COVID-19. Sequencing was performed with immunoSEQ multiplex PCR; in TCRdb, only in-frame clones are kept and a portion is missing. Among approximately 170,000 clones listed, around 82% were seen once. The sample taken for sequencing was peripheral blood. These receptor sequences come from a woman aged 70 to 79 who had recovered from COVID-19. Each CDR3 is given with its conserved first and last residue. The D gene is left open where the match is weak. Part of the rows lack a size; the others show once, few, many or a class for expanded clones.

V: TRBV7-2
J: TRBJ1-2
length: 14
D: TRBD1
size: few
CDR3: CASSPRRDSRGYTF
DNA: TGTGCCAGCAGCCCCAGACGGGACAGCCGGGGCTACACCTTC

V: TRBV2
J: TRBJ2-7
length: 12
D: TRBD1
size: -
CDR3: CASNGQGGEQYF
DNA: TGTGCCAGCAATGGACAGGGAGGCGAGCAGTACTTC

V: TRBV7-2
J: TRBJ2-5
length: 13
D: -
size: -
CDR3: CASSLAQGETQYF
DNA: TGTGCCAGCAGCTTAGCGCAGGGGGAGACCCAGTACTTC

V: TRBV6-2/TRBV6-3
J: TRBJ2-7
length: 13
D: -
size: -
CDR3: CASSQVGLGEQYF
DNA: TGTGCCAGCAGTCAGGTGGGTCTGGGCGAGCAGTACTTC

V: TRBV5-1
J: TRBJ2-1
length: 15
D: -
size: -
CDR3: CASSPTGTPYNEQFF
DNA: TGCGCCAGCAGCCCCACCGGGACTCCCTACAATGAGCAGTTCTTC

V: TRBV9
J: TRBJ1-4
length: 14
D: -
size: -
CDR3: CASSAGDLLEKLFF
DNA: TGTGCCAGCAGCGCAGGGGACCTTCTCGAAAAACTGTTTTTT

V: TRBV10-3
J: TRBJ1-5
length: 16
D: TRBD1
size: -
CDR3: CAISESIRQGGPAQHF
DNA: TGTGCCATCAGTGAGTCAATCAGACAGGGGGGCCCGGCCCAGCATTTT

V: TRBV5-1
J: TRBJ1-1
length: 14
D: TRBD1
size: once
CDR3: CASSSQGGSTEAFF
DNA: TGCGCCAGCAGCTCCCAGGGGGGAAGTACTGAAGCTTTCTTT

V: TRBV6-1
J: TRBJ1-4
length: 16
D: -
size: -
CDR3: CASSARPQGTWEKLFF
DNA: TGTGCCAGCAGTGCCAGGCCACAGGGTACGTGGGAAAAACTGTTTTTT

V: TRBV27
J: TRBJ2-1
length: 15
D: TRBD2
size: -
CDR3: CASRDGLAPYNEQFF
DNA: TGTGCCAGCAGGGACGGACTAGCGCCCTACAATGAGCAGTTCTTC

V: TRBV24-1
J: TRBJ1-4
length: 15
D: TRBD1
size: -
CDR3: CATSDRRGSNEKLFF
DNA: TGTGCCACCAGTGATCGCAGGGGGTCAAATGAAAAACTGTTTTTT

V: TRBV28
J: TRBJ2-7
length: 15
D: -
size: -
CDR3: CASSQNTGIPPNPLF
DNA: TGTGCCAGCAGTCAAAACACCGGGATCCCTCCGAATCCCCTCTTC

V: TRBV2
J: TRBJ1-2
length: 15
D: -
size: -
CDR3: CASSATGIPPYGYTF
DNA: TGTGCCAGCAGCGCCACAGGAATACCGCCCTATGGCTACACCTTC

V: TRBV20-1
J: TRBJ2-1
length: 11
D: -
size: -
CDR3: CSAGPGNEQFF
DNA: TGCAGTGCGGGCCCTGGGAATGAGCAGTTCTTC

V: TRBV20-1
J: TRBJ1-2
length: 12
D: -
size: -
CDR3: CSASEYNYGYTF
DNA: TGCAGTGCTAGTGAATATAACTATGGCTACACCTTC

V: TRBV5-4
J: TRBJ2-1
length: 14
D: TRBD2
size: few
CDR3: CASSKGASGDGQFF
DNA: TGTGCCAGCAGCAAGGGGGCTAGCGGGGATGGGCAGTTCTTC

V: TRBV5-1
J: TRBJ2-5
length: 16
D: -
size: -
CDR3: CASSLAPTVSAGTQYF
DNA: TGCGCCAGCAGCTTGGCCCCGACCGTCAGCGCCGGGACCCAGTACTTC

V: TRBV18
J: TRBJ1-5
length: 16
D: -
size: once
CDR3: CASSPGQPYSNQPQHF
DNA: TGTGCCAGCTCACCCGGACAGCCTTATAGCAATCAGCCCCAGCATTTT

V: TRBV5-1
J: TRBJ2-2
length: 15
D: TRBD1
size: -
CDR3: CASSEQGQGYGELFF
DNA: TGCGCCAGCAGCGAGCAGGGACAGGGGTACGGGGAGCTGTTTTTT

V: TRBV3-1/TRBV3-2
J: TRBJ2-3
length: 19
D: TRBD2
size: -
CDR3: CASSQGGLAGGPGADTQYF
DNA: TGTGCCAGCAGCCAAGGTGGGCTAGCGGGAGGGCCGGGGGCAGATACGCAGTATTTT

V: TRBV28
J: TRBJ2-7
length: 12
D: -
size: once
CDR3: CASSPPGRRVYF
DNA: TGTGCCAGCAGTCCCCCGGGGAGGCGGGTGTACTTC

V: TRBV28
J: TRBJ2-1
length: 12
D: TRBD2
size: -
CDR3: CASLAGGGEQFF
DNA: TGTGCCAGCCTAGCGGGAGGTGGTGAGCAGTTCTTC

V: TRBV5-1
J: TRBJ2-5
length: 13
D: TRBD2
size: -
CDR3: CASSWSGKETQYF
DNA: TGCGCCAGCAGCTGGAGCGGGAAAGAGACCCAGTACTTC

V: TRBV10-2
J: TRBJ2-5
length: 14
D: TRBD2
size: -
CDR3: CASTLSGRGETQYF
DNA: TGCGCCAGCACCCTGAGCGGGAGGGGGGAGACCCAGTACTTC

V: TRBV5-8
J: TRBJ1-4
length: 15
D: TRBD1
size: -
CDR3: CASSEQGAAGEKLFF
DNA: TGTGCCAGCAGCGAACAGGGGGCAGCGGGTGAAAAACTGTTTTTT

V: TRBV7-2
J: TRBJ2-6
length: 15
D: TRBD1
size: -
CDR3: CAGGTGGTGANVLTF
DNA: TGTGCCGGTGGGACAGGGGGCACTGGGGCCAACGTCCTGACTTTC

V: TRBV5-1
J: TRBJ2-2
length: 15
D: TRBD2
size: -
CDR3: CASMGGTSLTGELFF
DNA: TGCGCCAGCATGGGGGGGACTAGTCTCACCGGGGAGCTGTTTTTT

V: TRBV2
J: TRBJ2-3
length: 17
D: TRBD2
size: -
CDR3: CASSGPTSGPLRDTQYF
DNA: TGTGCCAGCAGTGGACCGACTAGCGGGCCCCTTAGGGATACGCAGTATTTT

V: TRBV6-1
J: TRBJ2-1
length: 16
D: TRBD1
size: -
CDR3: CASSDQGQGEKGEQFF
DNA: TGTGCCAGCAGTGACCAAGGACAGGGGGAAAAGGGTGAGCAGTTCTTC

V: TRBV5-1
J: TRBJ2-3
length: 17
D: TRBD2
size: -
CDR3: CASSPAGTSGPPRTQYF
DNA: TGCGCCAGCAGCCCAGCCGGGACTAGCGGCCCCCCGCGCACGCAGTATTTT

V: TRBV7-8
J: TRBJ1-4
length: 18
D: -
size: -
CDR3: CASSLAKLPQATNEKLFF
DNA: TGTGCCAGCAGCTTAGCGAAGTTGCCCCAGGCAACTAATGAAAAACTGTTTTTT

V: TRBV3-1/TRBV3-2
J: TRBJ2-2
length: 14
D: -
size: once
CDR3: CASSQQVNTGELFF
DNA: TGTGCCAGCAGCCAACAGGTGAACACCGGGGAGCTGTTTTTT

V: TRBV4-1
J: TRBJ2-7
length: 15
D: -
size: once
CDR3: CASSYITGNPYEQYF
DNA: TGCGCCAGCAGCTATATAACCGGGAACCCCTACGAGCAGTACTTC

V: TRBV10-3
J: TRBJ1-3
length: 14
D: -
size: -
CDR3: CAIKGTTSGNTIYF
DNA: TGTGCCATCAAAGGGACAACCTCTGGAAACACCATATATTTT

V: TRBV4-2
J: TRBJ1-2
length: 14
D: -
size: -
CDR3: CASSQPQATYGYTF
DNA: TGTGCCAGCAGCCAACCCCAGGCGACCTATGGCTACACCTTC

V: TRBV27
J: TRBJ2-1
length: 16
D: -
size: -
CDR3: CASSLFGLAGNNEQFF
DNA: TGTGCCAGCAGTTTATTCGGGCTAGCTGGGAACAATGAGCAGTTCTTC

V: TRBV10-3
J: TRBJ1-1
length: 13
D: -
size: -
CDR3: CAISPTKNTEAFF
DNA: TGTGCCATCAGCCCTACCAAGAACACTGAAGCTTTCTTT

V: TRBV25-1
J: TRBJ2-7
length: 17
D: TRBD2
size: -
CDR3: CASNRTSGGPSSYEQYF
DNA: TGTGCCAGCAACAGGACTAGCGGGGGGCCGAGCTCCTACGAGCAGTACTTC

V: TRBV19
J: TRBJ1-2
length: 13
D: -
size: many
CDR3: CASSSGTFYGYTF
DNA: TGTGCCAGTAGCTCAGGGACTTTCTATGGCTACACCTTC

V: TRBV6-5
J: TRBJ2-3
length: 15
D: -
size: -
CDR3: CASSYSTSGTDTQYF
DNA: TGTGCCAGCAGTTACTCGACTAGTGGCACAGATACGCAGTATTTT

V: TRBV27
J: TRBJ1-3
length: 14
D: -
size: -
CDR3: CASSRRGSGNTIYF
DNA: TGTGCCAGCAGTCGACGGGGATCTGGAAACACCATATATTTT

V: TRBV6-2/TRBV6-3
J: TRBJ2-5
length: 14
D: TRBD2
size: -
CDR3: CASSLAGGSETQYF
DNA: TGTGCCAGCAGCCTAGCGGGGGGATCTGAGACCCAGTACTTC

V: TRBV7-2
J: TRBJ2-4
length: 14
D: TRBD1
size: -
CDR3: CASSRRDRVDIQYF
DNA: TGTGCCAGCAGCCGCCGGGACAGGGTGGACATTCAGTACTTC

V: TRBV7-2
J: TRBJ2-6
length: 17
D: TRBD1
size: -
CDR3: CASAKDRAFSGANVLTF
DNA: TGTGCCAGCGCAAAGGACAGGGCGTTCTCTGGGGCCAACGTCCTGACTTTC

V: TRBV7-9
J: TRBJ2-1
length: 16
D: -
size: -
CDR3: CASSRIGGKSYNEQFF
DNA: TGTGCCAGCAGCCGTATTGGGGGGAAGTCCTACAATGAGCAGTTCTTC

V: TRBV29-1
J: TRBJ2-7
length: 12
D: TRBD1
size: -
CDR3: CSVEDGTDEQYF
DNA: TGCAGCGTTGAAGATGGGACAGACGAGCAGTACTTC

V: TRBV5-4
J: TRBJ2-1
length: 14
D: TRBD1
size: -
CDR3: CASSPIDRESEQFF
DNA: TGTGCCAGCAGCCCGATCGACAGGGAGAGTGAGCAGTTCTTC

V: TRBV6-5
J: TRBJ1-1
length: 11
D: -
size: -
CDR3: CASTQGGEAFF
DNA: TGTGCCAGCACCCAGGGTGGGGAAGCTTTCTTT